Listed here are 27 T cell receptor beta chains from one sample, sequenced in a study of blood T cell repertoires in COVID-19. TCRdb's table, derived via immunoSEQ multiplex PCR, lists solely in-frame clones and lacks some. Of 55,000 to 70,000 clones listed, roughly 90% were seen once; the top ten hold around 21%. Sequenced sample: peripheral blood. These receptors originate from a woman aged 50 to 60 with active or convalescent COVID-19.

This clone was seen just once. V gene TRBV5-5 combines with J gene TRBJ1-2, with D unresolved. This CDR3 spans 12 amino acids. V lost 4 bases, J lost 6 bases, and 10 bases lay in between. Germline loops: CDR1 SGHKS, CDR2 YYEKEE (reference sequence). CDR3 nucleotide sequence: TGTGCCAGCAGCCCTGACAAGCATGGCTACACCTTC. Translating it yields CASSPDKHGYTF.

This clone was seen only once. This sequence joins TRBV7-2 and TRBJ1-1, with D possibly matching TRBD1 (5 bases). Germline V gene lookup returns CDR1 SGHTA and CDR2 FQGNSA. Trimming took off 0 bases at V and 1 base at J, with 12 bases between the two ends. This CDR3 contains 16 residues. The CDR3 nucleotides read TGTGCCAGCAGCTTAGCGCTGGGGGGGTGGAACACTGAAGCTTTCTTT. Encoded protein: CASSLALGGWNTEAFF.

The V and J genes are TRBV5-1 and TRBJ2-5; 8 positions match TRBD2. Trimming took 3 bases from V and 4 from J; bases not matched to a gene: 11. Germline V gene sequence: CDR1 SGHRS, CDR2 YFSETQ. The CDR3 loop spans 16 amino acids. The DNA of the CDR3 is TGCGCCAGCAGCTCAGGAGCGGGAGTTCTTGGAGAGACCCAGTACTTC. Its protein product is CASSSGAGVLGETQYF. Combining the CDR3 with reference TRBV5-1 and TRBJ2-5 gives the whole variable domain KAGVTQTPRYLIKTRGQQVTLSCSPISGHRSVSWYQQTPGQGLQFLFEYFSETQRNKGNFPGRFSGRQFSNSRSEMNVSTLELGDSALYLCASSSGAGVLGETQYFGPGTRLLVL.

The chain joins TRBV6-7 to TRBJ1-5; TRBD1 matches 9 bases. TRBV6-7 is an open reading frame whose function is uncertain. With V trimmed by 9 bases and J by 5 bases, 5 bases remained unmatched. This CDR3 contains 13 residues. CDR3 loop: CASHDRGDQPQHF. The CDR3 bases are TGTGCCAGTCACGACAGGGGGGATCAGCCCCAGCATTTT.

The rearrangement uses TRBV5-1 and TRBJ1-3; 7 nucleotides align to TRBD1. The V gene end was trimmed by 4 bases and the J gene end by 4 bases; junction bases not matched to a gene: 11. The CDR3 has 16 amino acids. Germline-derived CDR1 and CDR2 are SGHRS and YFSETQ. DNA for the CDR3: TGCGCCAGCAGCATTACCCCGACAGGGTCCGGAAACACCATATATTTT. This gives the protein CASSITPTGSGNTIYF. The whole variable domain, filled in from reference TRBV5-1 and TRBJ1-3, reads KAGVTQTPRYLIKTRGQQVTLSCSPISGHRSVSWYQQTPGQGLQFLFEYFSETQRNKGNFPGRFSGRQFSNSRSEMNVSTLELGDSALYLCASSITPTGSGNTIYFGEGSWLTVV.

This rearrangement joins TRBV5-6 to TRBJ1-2; D gene ambiguous. V lost 0 bases, J lost 5 bases, and 5 bases lay in between. Germline CDR1 reads SGHDT; CDR2 reads YYEEEE. This CDR3 spans 12 amino acids. CDR3 coding DNA: TGTGCCAGCAGCTTGGCCTTTTATGGCTACACCTTC. Protein sequence: CASSLAFYGYTF.

This chain joins TRBV27 and TRBJ2-2; 7 bases map to TRBD2. Looked up from germline, CDR1 is MNHEY and CDR2 is SMNVEV (reference sequence). V dropped 2 bases and J dropped 2; count of bases not matched to a gene: 17. The CDR3 is made up of 20 amino acids. In DNA, the CDR3 is TGTGCCAGCAGTTTAGTGCTTCTGAGGGAGGGTGGGCTTAACACCGGGGAGCTGTTTTTT. Amino acid sequence: CASSLVLLREGGLNTGELFF.

J is TRBJ2-4 and V is TRBV7-2; D perhaps matches TRBD1 (6 bases). Germline-derived CDR1 and CDR2 are SGHTA and FQGNSA. The CDR3 has 15 amino acids. V lost 4 bases, J lost 9 bases, and 19 bases lay in between. DNA for the CDR3: TGTGCCAGCAGCTCCACAGGGCTAGGGGTCGGCATTCAGTACTTC. Amino acid sequence: CASSSTGLGVGIQYF.

The V gene is TRBV2, the J gene TRBJ2-7; TRBD1 aligns across 9 bases. CDR3 length equals 14 residues. The V gene's germline CDR1 is SNHLY and CDR2 FYNNEI. Trimming cost V 10 bases and J 2 bases; bases outside gene matches: 9. This CDR3 reads CANRGDRVTYEQYF. The CDR3 DNA reads TGTGCCAACCGAGGGGACAGGGTAACCTACGAGCAGTACTTC.

The chain combines TRBV19 with TRBJ2-2, with D possibly TRBD2 on 5 matching bases. The CDR3 has 13 amino acids. V was cut by 3 bases and J by 10 bases, with 12 bases left in between. CDR1 and CDR2 from the germline V gene are LNHDA and SQIVND (reference sequence). In DNA, the CDR3 is TGTGCCAGTAGTATCCGGACGGACTCGGAGCTGTTTTTT. This translates into CASSIRTDSELFF.

The CDR3 loop is CASSLDRGATGNTIYF. CDR3 in DNA: TGTGCCAGCAGCTTGGACAGGGGAGCTACTGGAAACACCATATATTTT. The chain employs TRBV5-6 and TRBJ1-3; 7 bases are a match to TRBD1. The CDR3 loop spans 16 amino acids. With V trimmed by 0 bases and J by 2 bases, 5 bases remained unmatched. CDR1 and CDR2 (germline): SGHDT, YYEEEE.

The CDR3 region has the DNA TGCAGCGTTTTGACAGGGGGCCTGTTCTTC. Its translation: CSVLTGGLFF. The chain is built from TRBV29-1 and TRBJ2-1, with 10 positions matching TRBD1. The CDR3 consists of 10 residues. The germline gives CDR1 SQVTM, CDR2 ANQGSEA. Trimming cost V 5 bases and J 15 bases; bases outside gene matches: 4.

The chain carries TRBV7-6 and TRBJ2-5, with 15 nucleotides matching TRBD2. This CDR3 is 20 amino acids long. The ends lost 2 bases at V and 0 bases at J; junction bases unmatched: 10. From germline, CDR1 is SGHVS and CDR2 FNYEAQ. The DNA for the CDR3 is TGTGCCAGCAGCTTACCCCTCGGACTAGCGGGAGGGCCTAACCAAGAGACCCAGTACTTC. Amino acid sequence: CASSLPLGLAGGPNQETQYF. Full variable domain (outside the CDR3, taken from reference TRBV7-6 and TRBJ2-5): GAGVSQSPRYKVTKRGQDVALRCDPISGHVSLYWYRQALGQGPEFLTYFNYEAQQDKSGLPNDRFSAERPEGSISTLTIQRTEQRDSAMYRCASSLPLGLAGGPNQETQYFGPGTRLLVL.

The chain links TRBV28 to TRBJ2-3; 10 bases align to TRBD2. CDR3 length: 15 residues. Per germline, CDR1 MDHEN and CDR2 SYDVKM. The ends lost 2 bases at V and 3 bases at J; junction bases unmatched: 2. The CDR3 nucleotides are TGTGCCAGCAGTTTACTAGCGGGAGAAACAGATACGCAGTATTTT. Translation gives CASSLLAGETDTQYF.

The table lists this clone with a count of one. This chain uses TRBV5-4 with TRBJ2-7; 9 bases line up with TRBD2. This CDR3 has 14 residues. Germline-derived CDR1 and CDR2 are SGHNT and YYREEE (reference sequence). J was trimmed by 5 bases and V by 2 bases; bases with no gene match: 5. The CDR3 nucleotides read TGTGCCAGCAGCTTAAGCGGGAGGAGGAACGAGCAGTACTTC. Translated, it gives CASSLSGRRNEQYF.

V and J are TRBV12-3 or TRBV12-4 and TRBJ1-2; D is unresolved. CDR3 length equals 11 residues. Trimming took 6 bases from V and 8 from J, leaving 10 bases between them. The CDR3 bases are TGTGCCAGCAGCTCCATCAGGGGCTACACCTTC. Residues: CASSSIRGYTF.

This CDR3 is CASSSWGDNEQFF. The DNA for the CDR3 is TGTGCCAGCAGTTCGTGGGGGGACAATGAGCAGTTCTTC. V and J are TRBV6-5 and TRBJ2-1; TRBD2 might be the D (6 bases). The CDR3 runs to 13 residues. V was cut by 4 bases and J by 5 bases, with 9 bases left in between. Germline CDR1 and CDR2: MNHEY and SVGAGI.

The chain employs TRBV13 and TRBJ2-5; 9 nucleotides line up with TRBD1. V lost 3 bases to trimming and J lost 2 bases; unmatched junction nucleotides: 13. The CDR3 length is 18 residues. CDR1 and CDR2 (germline): PRHDT, FYEKMQ (reference sequence). CDR3 nucleotide sequence: TGTGCCAGCAGCTTTCGGGACAGGGATTCATGGGCTCAAGAGACCCAGTACTTC. This translates into CASSFRDRDSWAQETQYF. Drawing the rest from reference TRBV13 and TRBJ2-5, the complete variable domain is AAGVIQSPRHLIKEKRETATLKCYPIPRHDTVYWYQQGPGQDPQFLISFYEKMQSDKGSIPDRFSAQQFSDYHSELNMSSLELGDSALYFCASSFRDRDSWAQETQYFGPGTRLLVL.

The genes are TRBV27 and TRBJ1-2, with D possibly TRBD1 on 6 matching bases. The CDR3 is 15 residues long. Trimming shortened V by 5 bases and J by 4 bases, and 17 bases separated the two germline ends. The germline gives CDR1 MNHEY, CDR2 SMNVEV (reference sequence). The CDR3 here is CASSPTSQGGYGYTF. Written as DNA, the CDR3 is TGTGCCAGCAGTCCAACCTCACAGGGTGGCTATGGCTACACCTTC.

This sequence joins TRBV9 and TRBJ2-5; 9 bases align to TRBD2. Trimming took 7 bases from V and 5 from J; bases not matched to a gene: 12. Germline V gene lookup returns CDR1 SGDLS and CDR2 YYNGEE. CDR3 length equals 15 residues. The CDR3 bases are TGTGCCAGCTCCCGATCGGGACTAGCCCTGGAGACCCAGTACTTC. This encodes CASSRSGLALETQYF.

The chain carries TRBV29-1 and TRBJ2-7; weak D call: TRBD2 (6 bases). V was pared by 4 bases and J by 4 bases, with 23 bases between. This CDR3 region has 16 residues. Germline V gene lookup returns CDR1 SQVTM and CDR2 ANQGSEA. The CDR3 region is CSVASSYSGFKYEQYF. CDR3 DNA: TGCAGCGTTGCCTCATCTTATAGCGGTTTCAAATACGAGCAGTACTTC.

In regard to this clone: One junction end disagrees with the germline gene, perhaps due to a read error. The V gene is TRBV2, the J gene TRBJ2-3, with TRBD2 as a possible D gene (5 bases). The CDR3 has 12 amino acids. Germline V lookup: CDR1 SNHLY, CDR2 FYNNEI. The CDR3: CASREGGDTQYF. The CDR3 DNA reads TGTGCCAGCAGAGAAGGAGGAGATACGCAGTATTTT.

V gene TRBV2 combines with J gene TRBJ2-3; 7 bases are a match to TRBD1. This CDR3 is 16 amino acids long. The germline V gene encodes CDR1 SNHLY and CDR2 FYNNEI. V lost 8 bases to trimming and J lost 5 bases; unmatched junction nucleotides: 16. For the CDR3, the DNA is TGTGCCAGCCCCCTCGACAGGGCCGGGCGGGTAGATACGCAGTATTTT. Its protein is CASPLDRAGRVDTQYF.

The V call is TRBV7-9, the J call TRBJ1-2; TRBD1 agrees at 7 bases. J lost 2 bases, V lost 1 base, and 1 base had no gene match. The CDR3 has 14 residues. The germline CDR1 and CDR2 sequences are SEHNR and FQNEAQ (reference sequence). The CDR3 region is CASSLGQGNYGYTF. CDR3 nucleotides: TGTGCCAGCAGCTTAGGACAGGGCAACTATGGCTACACCTTC.

The chain couples TRBV18 to TRBJ1-2; 8 bases fit TRBD1. The V gene end was trimmed by 4 bases and the J gene end by 0 bases; junction bases not matched to a gene: 1. Germline CDR1 is KGHSH and CDR2 is LQKENI. This CDR3 spans 14 amino acids. The chain's CDR3 is CASSHRGTNYGYTF. CDR3 bases: TGTGCCAGCTCACACAGGGGGACTAACTATGGCTACACCTTC.

V gene TRBV3-1 (or the pseudogene TRBV3-2) combines with J gene TRBJ2-3; D perhaps matches TRBD1 (7 bases). The CDR3 is made up of 17 amino acids. V shed 2 bases and J shed 4 bases, with 19 bases lying between them. Germline-derived CDR1 and CDR2 are LGHDT and YNNKEL (reference sequence). The CDR3 here is CASSQWATGSGADTQYF. As DNA, the CDR3 is TGTGCCAGCAGCCAATGGGCGACAGGGTCGGGGGCAGATACGCAGTATTTT.

This sequence joins TRBV10-3 and TRBJ2-3; D possibly corresponds to TRBD2 (5 bases). CDR1 is ENHRY and CDR2 is SYGVKD in the germline V gene. This CDR3 has 15 residues. V lost 8 bases to trimming and J lost 2 bases, with 17 bases between them. This CDR3 reads CAIGYEGRATDTQYF. CDR3 bases: TGTGCCATCGGGTATGAGGGCCGCGCCACAGATACGCAGTATTTT.